The 28 T cell receptor beta chains in this list originate from one sample, sequenced in a study of PD-1 blockade in classical Hodgkin lymphoma. The protocol was immunoSEQ multiplex PCR, while the TCRdb copy is restricted to in-frame clones and leaves out a portion. Of thousands of clones listed, over 60% are singletons. The time point denotes: cycle 4 day 1 (C4D1), after less than 7 weeks of nivolumab. Each patient's relapse followed autologous stem cell transplantation, and brentuximab vedotin exposure varied. Magnetic negative selection of thawed PBMCs yielded the CD8+ T cells. The sequences come from CD8+ T cells from blood, collected before the fourth cycle of nivolumab. All receptors come from a human donor with classical Hodgkin lymphoma.

This chain uses TRBV20-1 with TRBJ1-2; TRBD1 is a possible D gene (6 bases). Germline CDR1 DFQATT, CDR2 SNEGSKA (reference sequence). This CDR3 region has 10 residues. CDR3 protein: CRGGGDGYTF. The CDR3 nucleotides read TGCAGAGGGGGGGGAGATGGCTACACCTTC.

The sample holds a few counts of this clone. This chain joins TRBV15 and TRBJ2-3; 8 bases are shared with TRBD1. Looked up from germline, CDR1 is LNHNV and CDR2 is YYDKDF (reference sequence). J was trimmed by 6 bases and V by 1 base; bases with no gene match: 3. The CDR3 extends over 14 amino acids. CDR3 sequence: CATSRAQGADTQYF. In DNA, the CDR3 is TGTGCCACCAGCAGAGCCCAGGGGGCGGATACGCAGTATTTT. The full variable domain, rest sourced from reference TRBV15 and TRBJ2-3, is DAMVIQNPRYQVTQFGKPVTLSCSQTLNHNVMYWYQQKSSQAPKLLFHYYDKDFNNEADTPDNFQSRRPNTSFCFLDIRSPGLGDTAMYLCATSRAQGADTQYFGPGTRLTVL.

This clone is classed as large. The chain joins TRBV7-9 to TRBJ1-4, with 7 bases matching TRBD1. Germline V lookup: CDR1 SEHNR, CDR2 FQNEAQ (reference sequence). V trimming: 5 bases; J trimming: 4 bases; junction bases outside the gene matches: 10. This CDR3 region has 16 residues. In DNA, the CDR3 is TGTGCCAGCAGCGCCCTTTGGGACAGCATTAATGAAAAACTGTTTTTT. It yields the protein CASSALWDSINEKLFF. Filled out from reference TRBV7-9 and TRBJ1-4, the complete variable domain reads DTGVSQNPRHKITKRGQNVTFRCDPISEHNRLYWYRQTLGQGPEFLTYFQNEAQLEKSRLLSDRFSAERPKGSFSTLEIQRTEQGDSAMYLCASSALWDSINEKLFFGSGTQLSVL.

J is TRBJ1-2 and V is TRBV4-1, with a tentative D call TRBD1 (6 bases). V was cut by 0 bases and J by 6 bases, with 17 bases left in between. Germline assignment: CDR1 MGHRA and CDR2 YSYEKL. CDR3 length: 16 residues. The CDR3: CASSQERGFGGDGYTF. CDR3 DNA sequence: TGCGCCAGCAGCCAAGAGAGGGGATTCGGGGGCGATGGCTACACCTTC.

The CDR3 sequence is CASSQLLVFVGKRSNQPQHF. In DNA form, the CDR3 reads TGCGCCAGCAGTCAATTGCTCGTCTTCGTGGGGAAGCGGAGCAATCAGCCCCAGCATTTT. This sequence joins TRBV23-1 and TRBJ1-5; D gene unclear. TRBV23-1 is marked as an open reading frame, function uncertain. Trimming left V 1 base short and J 1 base short, with 23 bases between. The CDR3 has 20 residues.

This chain connects TRBV11-2 to TRBJ2-1; 13 positions match TRBD2. Trimming cost V 3 bases and J 9 bases; bases outside gene matches: 5. The CDR3 length is 15 residues. CDR1 is SGHAT, CDR2 FQNNGV, per germline. The CDR3 loop is CASSLTSGGPGEQFF. The CDR3 DNA follows: TGTGCCAGCAGCTTGACTAGCGGGGGGCCGGGTGAGCAGTTCTTC.

This clone was counted between two and nine times. V usage is TRBV30 and J usage is TRBJ1-5; D ambiguous. Trimming pared 3 bases from V and 2 bases from J, leaving 11 bases between. The CDR3 totals 14 residues. CDR1 GTSNPN and CDR2 SVGIG come from the germline V gene (reference sequence). The CDR3 protein is CAWSEALGNQPQHF. DNA of the CDR3: TGTGCCTGGAGCGAGGCCCTCGGCAATCAGCCCCAGCATTTT.

The chain employs TRBV7-2 and TRBJ2-7, with D hard to call. Germline loops: CDR1 SGHTA, CDR2 FQGNSA. This CDR3 region has 14 residues. The V gene lost 1 base and the J gene lost 1 base, with 8 bases spanning the gap. CDR3 coding DNA: TGTGCCAGCAGCTTAGGAGGCGGTTCCTACGAGCAGTACGTC. It yields the protein CASSLGGGSYEQYV.

V and J are TRBV11-2 and TRBJ2-1; the match to TRBD1 covers 7 bases. J was trimmed by 4 bases and V by 6 bases; bases with no gene match: 0. The CDR3 totals 12 residues. Per germline, CDR1 SGHAT and CDR2 FQNNGV. CDR3 region: CASRGQYNEQFF. The CDR3 coding sequence is TGTGCCAGCAGGGGACAGTACAATGAGCAGTTCTTC.

By share, this clone counts as hyperexpanded. The chain has TRBV5-6 and TRBJ1-5, with D perhaps matching TRBD1 (6 bases). The CDR3 length is 15 residues. V was trimmed by 1 base and J by 3 bases, leaving 11 bases between them. Germline CDR1 reads SGHDT; CDR2 reads YYEEEE. CDR3 nucleotide sequence: TGTGCCAGCAGCTTGACAGGGATGGACAATCAGCCCCAGCATTTT. Its translation: CASSLTGMDNQPQHF.

The V gene is TRBV7-9, the J gene TRBJ1-4; D might be TRBD1 (5 bases). V was clipped by 3 bases and J by 0 bases, with 11 bases between them. CDR1 and CDR2 (germline): SEHNR, FQNEAQ (reference sequence). The CDR3 length is 16 residues. The CDR3 nucleotides read TGTGCCAGCAGCTTGGGGACTTTTGCAACTAATGAAAAACTGTTTTTT. Amino acid sequence: CASSLGTFATNEKLFF.

This clone was counted between two and nine times. The chain has TRBV11-1 and TRBJ1-4, with TRBD1 matching over 11 bases. This CDR3 has 16 amino acids. CDR1 and CDR2 (germline): SGHAT, FQDESV (reference sequence). The V segment lost 5 bases and the J segment 8 bases; nucleotides outside the gene matches: 10. CDR3 DNA sequence: TGTGCCAGCAGCGGACAGGGGGCGACCCTGGAAGAAAAACTGTTTTTT. Protein sequence: CASSGQGATLEEKLFF. The entire variable domain, with the rest obtained from reference TRBV11-1 and TRBJ1-4, is as follows: EAEVAQSPRYKITEKSQAVAFWCDPISGHATLYWYRQILGQGPELLVQFQDESVVDDSQLPKDRFSAERLKGVDSTLKIQPAELGDSAMYLCASSGQGATLEEKLFFGSGTQLSVL.

This clone has a single count. The J gene is TRBJ1-6, the V gene TRBV11-2; D is perhaps TRBD1 (5 bases). V was pared by 8 bases and J by 10 bases, with 18 bases between. From germline, CDR1 is SGHAT and CDR2 FQNNGV. CDR3 size: 14 residues. The CDR3 DNA reads TGTGCCAGCGCGCGGGGGGGGAATCGATCACCCCTCCACTTT. This translates into CASARGGNRSPLHF. Looking up the rest from reference TRBV11-2 and TRBJ1-6 gives the full variable domain: EAGVAQSPRYKIIEKRQSVAFWCNPISGHATLYWYQQILGQGPKLLIQFQNNGVVDDSQLPKDRFSAERLKGVDSTLKIQPAKLEDSAVYLCASARGGNRSPLHFGNGTRLTVT.

The rearrangement joins TRBV4-1 to TRBJ1-2; D unresolved. The V end lost 4 bases, the J end lost 4 bases, and 16 bases lay between the germline ends. CDR3 size: 15 residues. Looked up from germline, CDR1 is MGHRA and CDR2 is YSYEKL. The CDR3 DNA sequence: TGCGCCAGCAGCCCAACTTTGGAGGGCAGCTATGGCTACACCTTC. Amino acids: CASSPTLEGSYGYTF.

The CDR3 loop reads CASTINAIAGADTQYF. The CDR3 DNA reads TGCGCCAGCACCATTAACGCGATAGCGGGGGCAGATACGCAGTATTTT. The chain uses TRBV4-1 and TRBJ2-3, with 9 bases lining up with TRBD2. V shed 7 bases, J shed 4 bases, and the junction held 12 bases outside the gene matches. Germline lookup yields CDR1 MGHRA and CDR2 YSYEKL. The CDR3 has 16 residues.

The rearrangement joins TRBV4-2 to TRBJ2-3, with D possibly TRBD2 on 6 matching bases. The CDR3 loop spans 17 amino acids. Germline V gene lookup returns CDR1 LGHNA and CDR2 YNFKEQ. Trimming cost V 0 bases and J 2 bases, with 15 bases left between them. CDR3 amino acids: CASSQDRAGRHTDTQYF. Written as DNA, the CDR3 is TGTGCCAGCAGCCAAGATCGTGCGGGGAGGCACACAGATACGCAGTATTTT.

The chain employs TRBV7-5 and TRBJ1-4; TRBD1 is the table's D call and was not checked against the DNA. TRBV7-5 has pseudogene status. This CDR3 spans 16 amino acids. The CDR3 spells CASSGQGATLEEKLFF. The CDR3, as DNA: TGTGCCAGCAGCGGACAGGGGGCGACCCTGGAAGAAAAACTGTTTTTT.

This chain connects TRBV5-1 to TRBJ1-2; 9 bases agree with TRBD1. Germline CDR1 SGHRS, CDR2 YFSETQ. The CDR3 is made up of 13 amino acids. The J segment lost 6 bases and the V segment lost 3 bases, leaving 3 bases of the junction unmatched. The CDR3 DNA sequence: TGCGCCAGCAGCTGGGGACAGGGAGATGGCTACACCTTC. Its protein is CASSWGQGDGYTF. The full variable domain, in which reference TRBV5-1 and TRBJ1-2 provide the parts outside the CDR3, is KAGVTQTPRYLIKTRGQQVTLSCSPISGHRSVSWYQQTPGQGLQFLFEYFSETQRNKGNFPGRFSGRQFSNSRSEMNVSTLELGDSALYLCASSWGQGDGYTFGSGTRLTVV.

The V gene is TRBV7-2, the J gene TRBJ2-7; D gene ambiguous. The length of the CDR3 is 15 residues. Trimming shortened V by 5 bases and J by 3 bases, and 17 bases separated the two germline ends. Germline CDR1 and CDR2: SGHTA and FQGNSA. The CDR3 DNA follows: TGTGCCAGCAGCCATCTTGTAGCAATCGACTACGAGCAGTACTTC. Encoded protein: CASSHLVAIDYEQYF.

This chain uses TRBV15 with TRBJ1-1, with unresolved D. Germline-derived CDR1 and CDR2 are LNHNV and YYDKDF (reference sequence). V lost 0 bases, J lost 7 bases, and 15 bases lay in between. CDR3 length equals 15 residues. CDR3 protein: CATSRDLSRSDEAFF. The CDR3 DNA reads as TGTGCCACCAGCAGAGATCTTTCCCGAAGTGATGAAGCTTTCTTT.

The rearrangement joins TRBV7-9 to TRBJ1-4, with D possibly TRBD1 on 6 matching bases. Trimming stripped 1 base from V and 8 bases from J, with 11 bases between. Germline-derived CDR1 and CDR2 are SEHNR and FQNEAQ (reference sequence). The CDR3 has 14 residues. CDR3 nucleotides: TGTGCCAGCAGCTTAGGGGGGCGCGGAGAAAAACTGTTTTTT. This translates into CASSLGGRGEKLFF.

This clone occurred a few times. This chain connects TRBV28 to TRBJ2-7; D gene unclear. The CDR3 covers 11 residues. Trimming removed 5 bases from V and 5 bases from J, with 7 bases in between. Germline CDR1 and CDR2: MDHEN and SYDVKM. In DNA form, the CDR3 reads TGTGCCAGCAGTAGCAACCACGAGCAGTACTTC. Encoded protein: CASSSNHEQYF.

This clone was found once. The rearrangement links TRBV6-5 to TRBJ2-1, with D unclear. CDR3 length: 15 residues. Trimming shortened V by 6 bases and J by 1 base, and 13 bases separated the two germline ends. Germline-derived CDR1 and CDR2 are MNHEY and SVGAGI. This CDR3 reads CASRPDVPSYNEQFF. Written as DNA, the CDR3 is TGTGCCAGCAGACCCGACGTTCCGTCCTACAATGAGCAGTTCTTC.

V gene TRBV6-5 combines with J gene TRBJ2-7; TRBD1 agrees at 7 bases. Per germline, CDR1 MNHEY and CDR2 SVGAGI. J gave up 6 bases and V 10 bases, and 6 bases lay outside the gene matches. The CDR3 extends over 11 amino acids. CDR3 protein: CATVTGPEQYF. CDR3 DNA: TGTGCCACTGTGACAGGGCCCGAGCAGTACTTC.

By share, this clone ranks as hyperexpanded. The genes are TRBV27 and TRBJ2-7; D not resolved. Per the germline V gene, CDR1 is MNHEY and CDR2 is SMNVEV (reference sequence). The CDR3 loop spans 13 amino acids. Trimming pared 4 bases from V and 7 bases from J, leaving 14 bases between. The CDR3 loop is CASSSTAAGEQYF. CDR3 coding DNA: TGTGCCAGCAGTTCGACGGCTGCCGGTGAGCAGTACTTC.

Relative to its sample, this clone is hyperexpanded. The rearrangement links TRBV5-5 to TRBJ2-2, with D possibly TRBD2 on 6 matching bases. This CDR3 has 15 amino acids. From germline, CDR1 is SGHKS and CDR2 YYEKEE (reference sequence). V was cut by 2 bases and J by 4 bases, with 12 bases left in between. CDR3 coding DNA: TGTGCCAGCAGCTTAGGAGGGGTCCGCACCGGGGAGCTGTTTTTT. Amino acids: CASSLGGVRTGELFF.

This clone is labeled as large. This chain links TRBV27 with TRBJ1-2, with D maybe TRBD1 (5 bases). Trimming took 3 bases from V and 9 from J, leaving 14 bases between them. Germline CDR1 MNHEY, CDR2 SMNVEV (reference sequence). The CDR3 extends over 13 amino acids. CDR3 loop: CASSFTAGGRYTF. The CDR3 DNA is TGTGCCAGCAGTTTCACGGCCGGGGGTCGCTACACCTTC.

This clone was seen a handful of times. This rearrangement joins TRBV6-1 to TRBJ1-1; D is unclear. The CDR3 has 11 residues. CDR1 is MNHNS, CDR2 SASEGT, per germline. Trimming removed 5 bases at V and 7 bases at J, with 8 bases between. The CDR3 spells CASSIHSEAFF. In nucleotides, the CDR3 is TGTGCCAGCAGTATTCACAGTGAAGCTTTCTTT.